Listed here are 2 T cell receptor beta chains from one sample, sequenced in a study of blood T cell repertoires in COVID-19. Clones were sequenced by immunoSEQ multiplex PCR, and TCRdb holds only the in-frame ones, with some missing. The data contain roughly 230,000 clones, approximately 89% of them singletons. Material: PBMCs or T cells enriched from blood (not recorded which). Receptor source: a woman aged 25 to 39 with acute COVID-19.

This clone has only one observation. The V gene is TRBV24-1, the J gene TRBJ1-2; D remains unclear. Trimming removed 3 bases from V and 4 bases from J, with 8 bases in between. The CDR3 contains 13 residues. The germline gives CDR1 KGHDR, CDR2 SFDVKD. The CDR3 loop is CATSDSRGYGYTF. CDR3 DNA: TGTGCCACCAGTGATAGCCGGGGCTATGGCTACACCTTC.

In its sample, this clone was seen once. The rearrangement joins TRBV5-6 to TRBJ1-1; D ambiguous. The V gene lost 2 bases and the J gene lost 3 bases, with 14 bases spanning the gap. The CDR3 has 15 amino acids. Germline CDR1 is SGHDT and CDR2 is YYEEEE. CDR3 sequence (DNA): TGTGCCAGCAGCTTTTATTGGAGGCCGGACACTGAAGCTTTCTTT. Protein sequence: CASSFYWRPDTEAFF.